The 3 T cell receptor beta chains presented below share a single source sample, sequenced in a study of T-cell reconstitution after alpha-beta-depleted transplantation in children. Preparation of the TCRbeta library used unique molecular identifiers. TCRdb re-called the PCR reads with MiXCR, one entry per CDR3 protein. Of under 450,000 distinct CDR3 sequences listed, around 15% were seen once; the top ten hold roughly 29%. Sample: PBMCs, mostly from graft donor cells, taken 360 days after TCRalphabeta/CD19-depleted stem cell transplant. The receptors derive from a boy in the first two years of life who had a stem cell transplant for Wiskott-Aldrich syndrome, so the T cells may come from the graft donor.

In this sample, this clonotype turned up many times. The CDR3 DNA sequence: TGTGCCACCAGTGATCATAGTGAGCAGTTCTTC. This sequence encodes CATSDHSEQFF. This chain connects TRBV24-1 to TRBJ2-1, with D unresolved. Germline V CDR1 and CDR2: KGHDR, SFDVKD. Trimming took off 3 bases at V and 9 bases at J, with 5 bases between the two ends. The CDR3 contains 11 residues.

The chain links TRBV12-3 or TRBV12-4 to TRBJ2-2; possible D gene TRBD2, 6 bases. V shed 2 bases and J shed 3 bases, with 10 bases lying between them. The CDR3 is made up of 15 amino acids. The CDR3 nucleotides read TGTGCCAGCAGTTTATGGGACTCAGACACCGGGGAGCTGTTTTTT. This codes for CASSLWDSDTGELFF.

V gene TRBV6-5 combines with J gene TRBJ2-7, with TRBD2 matching 8 bases. The junction had 19 bases not matched to a gene; V was cut back by 2 bases and J by 7 bases. CDR1 is MNHEY and CDR2 is SVGAGI in the germline V gene. The CDR3 covers 18 residues. The CDR3 region is CASSYTGRGGGPVKEQYF. For the CDR3, the DNA is TGTGCCAGCAGTTACACCGGGAGGGGGGGAGGGCCGGTGAAAGAGCAGTACTTC.